This T cell receptor beta chain was captured by sequencing in a study of cytomegalovirus exposure and HLA in healthy donors (dated by TCRdb to 2016 to 2017). For context, the study as a whole: According to an earlier analysis of a few hundred of the donors, some 170 million T cells yielded 117 million unique TCR beta sequences and approximately 300 Gb of sequence data. To predict cytomegalovirus infection status, the study brought together high-throughput TCR immunosequencing, statistical association of individual TCRs with disease status, and machine learning. Alongside the repertoire data, information on donor age, sex, ethnicity and CMV serostatus was compiled. Across 398 genotyped donors of the cohort, an average of about 240,000 unique TCR beta nucleotide sequences per donor were sequenced, and roughly a sixth of those sequences were non-productive. A later analysis re-analyzed previously published TCR beta repertoires from about 730 donors and added high-resolution HLA genotyping to study TCR occurrence patterns. In a later genetic analysis, genome-wide SNP genotypes for about three fifths of the roughly 670 donors were used, and that subset was treated as a discovery cohort. Of the roughly 390 genotyped donors, 65% to 90% fell in the genetic ancestry cluster associated with self-reported Caucasian donors. Four to six DR-DQ haplotypes were handled as single units for association and clustering, since linkage in the cohort was strong. Besides the first cohort of 666 subjects, a separate validation cohort made up of some 110 different subjects was used. The number of donors typed differed by locus, with 629-630 for A, B, C, DRB1 and DQB1, approximately 500 for DQA1, 606 for DPA1, and 472 for DPB1. The study profiled the T cell repertoires of hundreds of subjects by immunosequencing and related them to cytomegalovirus serostatus. To decide whether each TCR beta V gene segment behaved as functional or pseudogenic, an earlier analysis of 587 of the donors relied on high-throughput TCR beta sequencing. Rather than using new phenotypic data, the later analysis identified candidate immune exposures from TCR beta sequences and from how often those sequences occurred across donors. About 300 gigabases of sequencing data and roughly 90 million unique TCR sequences were included in an early release covering about 620 HLA-typed donors. All discovery cohort repertoires had been generated using a single sequencing platform. Class I and class II HLA loci were covered by the typing at four-digit resolution. The study aimed to test whether cataloging public T cell receptors could reveal signatures of past pathogen exposure. Study-wide findings and limitations: The 87-base-pair reads could not distinguish some IMGT-functional V segments, including TRBV6-2 and TRBV6-3, so those segments were excluded. When HLA alleles, especially DR and DQ, strongly co-occurred, attributing TCR associations to individual alleles was difficult. A further reported finding was that TCR beta sequences accurately predicted the HLA-A and HLA-B alleles for most subjects in the first cohort. The presence/absence analyses assumed that sequencing depth was roughly uniform across donors, and that assumption may not be true. In the study, approximately 160 TCR beta chains were listed as associated with cytomegalovirus. The authors suggested that the approach could potentially be extended to other disease states and immunological phenotypes. The classifier was reported to diagnose cytomegalovirus status with high specificity and sensitivity in both the original and validation cohorts. In vitro tests confirmed that three of the cytomegalovirus-associated TCR beta chains recognize cytomegalovirus antigens. For the cohort, immune exposure information was limited to CMV serostatus. Compared with equally common non-associated chains, HLA-associated TCR beta chains in a later analysis were more clonally expanded and had lower generation probabilities. Only TCR beta chains were sequenced in this cohort, and the absence of alpha or paired-chain data limited detectable features. A later analysis found that TCR association rates varied across HLA loci, with DRB1 alleles showing the most associated TCRs and HLA-C alleles the fewest. Across donors, most TCR sequences were observed very rarely, whereas some public TCRs were present in many individuals. Broadly in line with IMGT annotations, most TCR beta V segments showed up in productive rearrangements about 90% or about 30% of the time in an earlier analysis of under 700 of the donors. V-gene and J-gene trimming of TCR beta chains was associated with a missense DCLRE1C variant in a later genetic analysis, and the association was replicated in an independent cohort. In a later genetic analysis, fewer N-insertions in productive TCRs were reported among donors in an Asian-associated ancestry cluster than the approximately 710-donor mean. Correlated functional status among segregating V segments might be attributable to linkage disequilibrium, but an unknown experimental factor could not be ruled out. Specific HLA alleles were associated with more than 15,000 TCR beta sequences at a false discovery rate of 0.05 in a later analysis. The sequencing pipeline was judged likely to have produced a cluster of highly shared sequence variants as a technical artifact. Because HLA typing was missing for some donors at each locus, association tests included only the typed subset. A later analysis reported that several top co-occurrence clusters appeared linked to parvovirus B19, influenza, CMV and Epstein-Barr virus. Most CMV-associated TCR beta chains appeared to be HLA-restricted in a later analysis, and the HLA associations seemed to be driven largely by CMV exposure. The earlier analysis of almost 600 of the donors excluded about 16 rarely observed V segments, including chromosome 9 orphons, because counts were too low.

As for this clone: Its cognate antigen has yet to be identified. Nothing much larger sits one base from this clone, and base qualities are not available.

From the cysteine through the phenylalanine, the CDR3 covers 15 amino acids. Only CDR3 DNA remains: 45 bases, in frame from the first base. CDR1 and CDR2 were assigned from the germline V gene as MDHEN and SYDVKM. The V and J ends are trimmed by 6 bases and 3 bases, leaving 15 bases between them. The cohort consisted of some 730 healthy bone marrow donors. Cohort members were all nominally healthy when sampled, although unrecorded immune exposures were likely present. The donor tested CMV seronegative, placing the donor among the 350 to 400 seronegative members of the cohort. Every donor gave a peripheral blood sample, and the peripheral blood mononuclear cells from that sample were used for TCR beta sequencing. Genomic DNA was extracted from the blood cell samples with the Qiagen DNeasy Blood Extraction Kit. The library was obtained by the immunoSEQ multiplex PCR assay. For the multiplex PCR, a mixture combining 60 forward primers for TCR Vbeta segments and 13 reverse primers for TCR Jbeta segments was used. The CDR3 region of rearranged TCR beta genes was amplified from genomic DNA with a multiplex PCR assay. The amplified TCR beta libraries were sequenced on the Illumina HiSeq System as 87-base-pair reads. Per the authors' processing: In a later analysis, roughly 80 million unique TCR beta chains were counted across the approximately 620 repertoires, and around 10 million of these chains were shared by at least two donors. Raw reads were error-corrected and collapsed into unique sequences by a nearest-neighbor algorithm in which closely related sequences were merged to remove PCR and sequencing errors. To assign V, D and J gene segments, CDR3 sequences were aligned to IMGT reference sequences. Each retained sequence needed at least a six-nucleotide match to both a V gene segment and a J gene segment. A rearrangement was called productive if the CDR3 had no stop codons and remained in frame with V and J, and every other rearrangement was called non-productive. CDR3 was defined according to IMGT convention as the region running from the second conserved V-encoded cysteine to the conserved J-encoded phenylalanine. The earlier analysis of about 590 of the donors excluded sequences that lacked an unambiguous match to a single V gene segment. In an earlier analysis of 587 of the donors, a V segment was called functional when productive rearrangements were above 56.7%, and segregating when the standard deviation between donors exceeded 5%. To diagnose cytomegalovirus status from the catalog of TCR beta chain sequences, a statistical classification framework was built. In a later analysis, TCR nucleotide sequences were compared against IMGT/GENE-DB human TR gene sequences so that V and J genes could be assigned. In a later analysis, CDR3 sequences and most-parsimonious VDJ recombination scenarios were assigned using the TCRdist pipeline. In a later analysis, each TCR beta chain was defined by its CDR3 amino acid sequence together with its V-gene family, and reads without a unique V-gene family were excluded. As a way to deal with suspected cross-contamination and a sequencing artifact, a later analysis dropped approximately 570 nucleotide sequences that were highly shared and had low generation probability. A later analysis calculated a clonal expansion index for each public chain from normalized within-repertoire ranks of inferred template counts. In a later analysis, generation probabilities were computed with a VDJ recombination model fitted to out-of-frame rearrangements, and the resulting probabilities were checked against IGoR. In a later analysis, TCR-TCR, TCR-HLA and TCR-CMV co-occurrence was scored with hypergeometric tests, and a repertoire-size bias correction was applied to TCR pairs. To estimate false discovery rates, a later analysis permuted the HLA or CMV assignments 20 times. A later analysis grouped co-occurring TCRs with DBSCAN, adding TCRdist sequence similarity when clustering within HLA-allele-positive subsets. Repertoires with fewer than 30,000 or more than 120,000 public chains were left out of co-occurrence clustering, as were about five repertoires with anomalous nucleotide sharing. TCRdb mirrors the immuneACCESS table, restricted to in-frame sequences. Some clones are absent from its copies; in checked studies, under half trace to an unresolved V gene, and the reason for the others is unknown. The V and J calls and clone size were taken over from that table, and D and trimming were inferred from the DNA. This sample comprises over 130,000 clones, around 75% of them detected only once. The top ten hold 1.2% of the sample.

This sequence was found in a female donor in good health and CMV-seronegative. The rearrangement joined TRBV28 to TRBJ1-3, with an unclear D gene assignment. Sequenced input: PBMCs. Read as DNA, the sequence is TGTGCCAGCAGATCTAGGTTGGCGAGTGGAAACACCATATATTTT. It codes for CASRSRLASGNTIYF.